This T cell receptor beta chain was sequenced in a study of cytomegalovirus exposure and HLA in healthy donors. As for the study in general: Among about 200 million T cells, an earlier analysis found approximately 110 million unique TCR beta sequences. Study outcomes and limitations: A later analysis linked a missense DCLRE1C variant to TCR beta V- and J-gene trimming. Sequencing depth across donors, presence/absence analyses assumed, was roughly uniform. DRB1 had the most TCR associations and HLA-C the fewest, a later analysis found, with rates varying by HLA locus.

The CDR3 consists of 13 residues. In germline, CDR1 is MNHEY, CDR2 SVGAGI. V trimming: 6 bases; J trimming: 8 bases; junction bases outside the gene matches: 8. PCR used 60 Vbeta primers and 13 Jbeta primers. The repertoire was sequenced with immunoSEQ multiplex PCR; TCRdb's copy has only in-frame clones and lacks some. This sample carries 110,000 to 150,000 clones, 77% of them seen once, and the ten largest clones take roughly 3.7%. Of note for this clone: The target antigen is unknown.

The source is a male donor in good health and CMV-seronegative. The rearrangement links TRBV6-5 to TRBJ1-2, with 8 positions matching TRBD1. Sequencing was performed on PBMCs. DNA of the CDR3: TGTGCCAGCAGAAGACAGGGGCTTTACGGCTACACCTTC. Translating it yields CASRRQGLYGYTF.